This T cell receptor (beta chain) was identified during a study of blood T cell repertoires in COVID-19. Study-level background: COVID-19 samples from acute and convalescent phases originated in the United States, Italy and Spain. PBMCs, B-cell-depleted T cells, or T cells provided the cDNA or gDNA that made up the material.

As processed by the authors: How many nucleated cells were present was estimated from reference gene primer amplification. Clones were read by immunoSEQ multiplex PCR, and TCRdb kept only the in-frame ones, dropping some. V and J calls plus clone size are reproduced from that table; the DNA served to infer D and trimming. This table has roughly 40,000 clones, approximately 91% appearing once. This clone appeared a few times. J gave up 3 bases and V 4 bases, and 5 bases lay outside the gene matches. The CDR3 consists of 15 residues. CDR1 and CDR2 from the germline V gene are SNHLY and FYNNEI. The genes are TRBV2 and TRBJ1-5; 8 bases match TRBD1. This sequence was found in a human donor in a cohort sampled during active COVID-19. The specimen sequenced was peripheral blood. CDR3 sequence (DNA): TGTGCCAGCAGTGGGGACAGGACCCCCAATCAGCCCCAGCATTTT. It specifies CASSGDRTPNQPQHF.